This is a list of T cell receptor beta chains from one sample in a study of blood T cell repertoires in COVID-19. Measured with immunoSEQ multiplex PCR; TCRdb has only the in-frame clones, and not every one. The repertoire consists of 250,000 to 300,000 clones, with around 90% occurring once and the leading ten covering around 2%. Sequencing was carried out using peripheral blood. Receptor source: a man over 45 with acute or convalescent COVID-19. The CDR3 runs from the conserved cysteine through the conserved F or W. The order of the fields is D gene, V gene, CDR3 length, clone size, J gene, CDR3 protein, CDR3 DNA. A D gene is named only where the DNA matches it firmly. Clone size is stated in some rows and not others, as once, few, many or a class when expanded.

D gene: NA
V gene: TRBV6-5
CDR3 length: 15
clone size: NA
J gene: TRBJ1-2
CDR3 protein: CASSYSVLAGGGYTF
CDR3 DNA: TGTGCCAGCAGTTACTCGGTTCTGGCCGGCGGGGGCTACACCTTC

D gene: NA
V gene: TRBV5-6
CDR3 length: 13
clone size: NA
J gene: TRBJ1-5
CDR3 protein: CASSFGRGEPQHF
CDR3 DNA: TGTGCCAGCAGCTTCGGCAGGGGTGAGCCCCAGCATTTT

D gene: NA
V gene: TRBV5-4
CDR3 length: 15
clone size: NA
J gene: TRBJ2-2
CDR3 protein: CASSLAGVGFGELFF
CDR3 DNA: TGTGCCAGCAGCTTGGCAGGGGTAGGGTTCGGGGAGCTGTTTTTT

D gene: NA
V gene: TRBV21-1
CDR3 length: 14
clone size: NA
J gene: TRBJ2-4
CDR3 protein: CASSKGTSPNIQYF
CDR3 DNA: TGTGCCAGCAGCAAAGGGACTAGCCCGAACATTCAGTACTTC

D gene: TRBD1
V gene: TRBV7-2
CDR3 length: 13
clone size: NA
J gene: TRBJ1-1
CDR3 protein: CASSLTGAVEAFF
CDR3 DNA: TGTGCCAGCAGTTTAACAGGGGCCGTTGAAGCTTTCTTT

D gene: NA
V gene: TRBV7-6
CDR3 length: 14
clone size: NA
J gene: TRBJ1-5
CDR3 protein: CASSLEQGSGAQHF
CDR3 DNA: TGTGCCAGCAGCTTAGAGCAGGGAAGTGGAGCCCAGCATTTT

D gene: NA
V gene: TRBV14
CDR3 length: 14
clone size: NA
J gene: TRBJ2-7
CDR3 protein: CASSQDPGSYEQYF
CDR3 DNA: TGTGCCAGCAGCCAAGATCCTGGGAGCTACGAGCAGTACTTC

D gene: TRBD1
V gene: TRBV7-9
CDR3 length: 16
clone size: NA
J gene: TRBJ2-3
CDR3 protein: CASSLQGAASTDTQYF
CDR3 DNA: TGTGCCAGCAGCCTGCAGGGGGCGGCTAGCACAGATACGCAGTATTTT

D gene: TRBD2
V gene: TRBV5-6
CDR3 length: 17
clone size: many
J gene: TRBJ2-1
CDR3 protein: CASSLAIGGEVDNEQFF
CDR3 DNA: TGTGCCAGCAGCTTGGCCATTGGGGGGGAGGTAGACAATGAGCAGTTCTTC

D gene: NA
V gene: TRBV12-3/TRBV12-4
CDR3 length: 11
clone size: once
J gene: TRBJ2-3
CDR3 protein: CASRLGHTQYF
CDR3 DNA: TGTGCCAGCCGCCTGGGGCATACGCAGTATTTT

D gene: NA
V gene: TRBV25-1
CDR3 length: 12
clone size: NA
J gene: TRBJ1-6
CDR3 protein: CASSPINSPLHF
CDR3 DNA: TGTGCCAGCAGTCCAATTAATTCACCCCTCCACTTT

D gene: TRBD1
V gene: TRBV28
CDR3 length: 12
clone size: NA
J gene: TRBJ2-1
CDR3 protein: CASTTGGGEQFF
CDR3 DNA: TGTGCCAGCACGACAGGGGGCGGTGAGCAGTTCTTC

D gene: NA
V gene: TRBV3-1/TRBV3-2
CDR3 length: 14
clone size: NA
J gene: TRBJ2-5
CDR3 protein: CASSQEDGGLPRYF
CDR3 DNA: TGTGCCAGCAGCCAAGAGGACGGGGGACTCCCCAGGTACTTC

D gene: TRBD2
V gene: TRBV19
CDR3 length: 18
clone size: NA
J gene: TRBJ2-7
CDR3 protein: CASSVKVGTSGSSYEQYF
CDR3 DNA: TGTGCCAGTAGCGTAAAAGTCGGGACTAGTGGCTCCTCCTACGAGCAGTACTTC

D gene: TRBD1
V gene: TRBV11-2
CDR3 length: 17
clone size: NA
J gene: TRBJ1-1
CDR3 protein: CASSLGVQGAMVTEAFF
CDR3 DNA: TGTGCCAGCAGCTTAGGCGTTCAGGGGGCGATGGTCACTGAAGCTTTCTTT

D gene: NA
V gene: TRBV6-1
CDR3 length: 13
clone size: NA
J gene: TRBJ1-3
CDR3 protein: CASSEDSRNTIYF
CDR3 DNA: TGTGCCAGCAGTGAGGACAGTCGAAACACCATATATTTT

D gene: NA
V gene: TRBV5-1
CDR3 length: 17
clone size: NA
J gene: TRBJ2-1
CDR3 protein: CASTLARDSPYYNEQFF
CDR3 DNA: TGCGCCAGCACCCTAGCCCGGGACTCTCCTTACTACAATGAGCAGTTCTTC

D gene: TRBD2
V gene: TRBV19
CDR3 length: 15
clone size: NA
J gene: TRBJ2-1
CDR3 protein: CASSIGGGAYNEQFF
CDR3 DNA: TGTGCCAGTAGTATCGGCGGGGGGGCCTACAATGAGCAGTTCTTC

D gene: NA
V gene: TRBV3-1/TRBV3-2
CDR3 length: 15
clone size: once
J gene: TRBJ1-6
CDR3 protein: CASSQTHADNSPLHF
CDR3 DNA: TGTGCCAGCAGCCAGACCCATGCGGATAATTCACCCCTCCACTTT

D gene: TRBD2
V gene: TRBV18
CDR3 length: 15
clone size: NA
J gene: TRBJ2-7
CDR3 protein: CASSSPRVAGGKQYF
CDR3 DNA: TGTGCCAGCTCATCCCCCAGGGTAGCGGGGGGGAAGCAGTACTTC

D gene: NA
V gene: TRBV7-8
CDR3 length: 14
clone size: NA
J gene: TRBJ1-1
CDR3 protein: CASDSGMGYGEAFF
CDR3 DNA: TGTGCCAGCGATTCAGGGATGGGGTATGGTGAAGCTTTCTTT